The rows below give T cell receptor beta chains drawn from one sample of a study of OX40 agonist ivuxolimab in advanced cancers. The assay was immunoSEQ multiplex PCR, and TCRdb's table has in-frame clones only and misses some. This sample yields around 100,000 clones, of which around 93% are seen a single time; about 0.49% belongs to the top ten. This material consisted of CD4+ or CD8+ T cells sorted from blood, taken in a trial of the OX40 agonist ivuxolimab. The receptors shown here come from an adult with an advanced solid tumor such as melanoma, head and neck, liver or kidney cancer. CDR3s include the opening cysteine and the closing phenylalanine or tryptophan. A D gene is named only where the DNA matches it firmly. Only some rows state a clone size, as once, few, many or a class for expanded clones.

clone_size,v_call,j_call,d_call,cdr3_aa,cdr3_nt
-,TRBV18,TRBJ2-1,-,CASSPPKGAYNEQFF,TGTGCCAGCTCACCACCGAAGGGGGCCTACAATGAGCAGTTCTTC
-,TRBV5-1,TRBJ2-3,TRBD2,CASSLRGTSGSLSTDTQYF,TGCGCCAGCAGCTTGAGAGGGACTAGCGGGAGTCTCTCCACAGATACGCAGTATTTT
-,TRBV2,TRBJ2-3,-,CASKTDTDTQYF,TGTGCCAGCAAGACTGACACAGATACGCAGTATTTT
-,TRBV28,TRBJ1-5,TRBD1,CASRQGARSRVGQPQHF,TGTGCCAGCCGGCAGGGGGCGCGTTCGAGGGTTGGGCAGCCCCAGCATTTT
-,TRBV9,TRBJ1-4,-,CASSPRWGVNEKLFF,TGTGCCAGCAGCCCACGATGGGGGGTGAATGAAAAACTGTTTTTT
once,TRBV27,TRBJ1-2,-,CASSSPSEGNYGYTF,TGTGCCAGCAGCTCACCCAGTGAGGGAAACTATGGCTACACCTTC
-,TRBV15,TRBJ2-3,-,CATSRGLPIGTQYF,TGTGCCACCAGCAGAGGTCTCCCCATAGGTACGCAGTATTTT
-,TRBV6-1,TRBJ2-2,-,CASSERAGTGELFF,TGTGCCAGCAGTGAGAGGGCAGGCACCGGGGAGCTGTTTTTT
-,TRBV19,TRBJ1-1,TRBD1,CASRTTGDTEAFF,TGTGCCAGTAGGACGACAGGGGACACTGAAGCTTTCTTT
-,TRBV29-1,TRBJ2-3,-,CSVLGLGTDTQYF,TGCAGCGTTCTAGGCCTTGGCACAGATACGCAGTATTTT
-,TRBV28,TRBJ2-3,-,CASSPDDQIGQYF,TGTGCCAGCAGTCCCGATGACCAGATAGGGCAGTATTTT
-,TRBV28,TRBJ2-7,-,CASSTRSYEQYF,TGTGCCAGCAGTACCCGCTCCTACGAGCAGTACTTC
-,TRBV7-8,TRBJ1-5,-,CASSWGNQPQHF,TGTGCCAGCAGCTGGGGCAATCAGCCCCAGCATTTT
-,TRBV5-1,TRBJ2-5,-,CASSWAPGDETQYF,TGCGCCAGCAGCTGGGCTCCAGGGGATGAGACCCAGTACTTC
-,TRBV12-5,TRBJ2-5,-,CASGLSRQTQYF,TGTGCTAGTGGTTTGTCACGACAGACCCAGTACTTC
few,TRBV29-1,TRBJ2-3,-,CSVGDTQYF,TGCAGCGTTGGAGATACGCAGTATTTT
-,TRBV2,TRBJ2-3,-,CASCLEMGDTQYF,TGTGCCAGCTGTCTCGAAATGGGAGATACGCAGTATTTT
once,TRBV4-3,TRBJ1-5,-,CASSQDLTALSPNQPQHF,TGCGCCAGCAGCCAAGACCTCACGGCCCTTTCCCCCAATCAGCCCCAGCATTTT
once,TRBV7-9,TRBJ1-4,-,CASSLGESNEKLFF,TGTGCCAGCAGCTTGGGGGAGAGTAATGAAAAACTGTTTTTT
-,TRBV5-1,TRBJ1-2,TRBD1,CASSLTTGGFRNYGYTF,TGCGCCAGCAGCTTGACGACAGGGGGCTTTCGTAACTATGGCTACACCTTC
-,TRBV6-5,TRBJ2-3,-,CASSYAGSNTQYF,TGTGCCAGCAGTTACGCGGGCAGTAATACGCAGTATTTT
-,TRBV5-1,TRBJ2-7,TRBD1,CASSQGATSYEQYF,TGCGCCAGCAGCCAGGGGGCTACCTCCTACGAGCAGTACTTC
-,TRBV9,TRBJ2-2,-,CASSVASGTPYDTGELFF,TGTGCCAGCAGCGTAGCCAGCGGGACACCATATGACACCGGGGAGCTGTTTTTT
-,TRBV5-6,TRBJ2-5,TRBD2,CASSLVLAGGAETQYF,TGTGCCAGCAGCTTGGTGCTAGCGGGAGGTGCGGAGACCCAGTACTTC
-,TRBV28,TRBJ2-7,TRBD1,CASKGQGALHEQYF,TGTGCCAGCAAGGGACAGGGGGCGCTCCACGAGCAGTACTTC
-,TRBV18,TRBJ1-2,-,CASSPPSDYGYTF,TGTGCCAGCTCACCACCCTCAGACTATGGCTACACCTTC
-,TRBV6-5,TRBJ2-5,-,CASSPGRSTAQYF,TGTGCCAGCAGCCCGGGACGGTCCACGGCCCAGTACTTC
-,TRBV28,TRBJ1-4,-,CASSLYLNEKLFF,TGTGCCAGCAGTTTATATCTGAATGAAAAACTGTTTTTT
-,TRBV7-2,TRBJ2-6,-,CASSLVGTGANVLTF,TGTGCCAGCAGCTTAGTGGGTACTGGGGCCAACGTCCTGACTTTC
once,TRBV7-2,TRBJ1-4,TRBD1,CASSSRTGENEKLFF,TGTGCCAGCAGCTCCCGGACAGGGGAGAATGAAAAACTGTTTTTT
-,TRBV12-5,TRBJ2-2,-,CASGPGHWATGELFF,TGTGCTAGTGGGCCGGGACATTGGGCCACCGGGGAGCTGTTTTTT
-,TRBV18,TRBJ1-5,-,CASSYPGSNQPQHF,TGTGCCAGCTCATACCCGGGGAGCAATCAGCCCCAGCATTTT
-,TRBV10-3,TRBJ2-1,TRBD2,CAISPGLAGPNEQFF,TGTGCCATCAGTCCGGGACTAGCGGGGCCCAATGAGCAGTTCTTC
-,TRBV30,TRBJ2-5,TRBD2,CASRLAGQETQYF,TGTGCCTCGAGACTAGCGGGCCAAGAGACCCAGTACTTC
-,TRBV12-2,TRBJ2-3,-,CASRSVPGQGPDTQYF,TGTGCAAGTCGCTCTGTCCCGGGACAGGGGCCAGATACGCAGTATTTT
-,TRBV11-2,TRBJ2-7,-,CASSSGPLQWSEQYF,TGTGCCAGCAGCTCGGGACCGTTGCAGTGGTCCGAGCAGTACTTC
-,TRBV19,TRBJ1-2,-,CASSIAGSGGYTF,TGTGCCAGTAGTATTGCCGGCTCGGGAGGCTACACCTTC
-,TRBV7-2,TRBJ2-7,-,CASSLVQTPEQYF,TGTGCCAGCAGCTTAGTGCAAACTCCGGAGCAGTACTTC
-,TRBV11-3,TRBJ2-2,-,CASSSPWLADTGELFF,TGTGCCAGCAGCTCCCCGTGGCTAGCCGACACCGGGGAGCTGTTTTTT
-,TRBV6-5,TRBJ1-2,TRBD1,CASRPGTGPGYTF,TGTGCCAGCAGGCCCGGGACAGGGCCCGGCTACACCTTC
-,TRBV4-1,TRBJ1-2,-,CASSQGLLRLPNYGYTF,TGCGCCAGCAGCCAAGGACTCCTCAGATTGCCTAACTATGGCTACACCTTC
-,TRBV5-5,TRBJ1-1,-,CASSVGQGNTEAFF,TGTGCCAGCAGCGTAGGGCAGGGGAACACTGAAGCTTTCTTT
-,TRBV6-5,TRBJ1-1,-,CASSPSDMNTEAFF,TGTGCCAGCAGCCCATCAGATATGAACACTGAAGCTTTCTTT
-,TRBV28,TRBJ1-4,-,CASSPPQNRGKLFF,TGTGCCAGCTCTCCACCCCAGAATAGGGGAAAACTGTTTTTT
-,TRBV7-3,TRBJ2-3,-,CASSLSGGTRTDTQYF,TGTGCCAGCAGCCTCTCCGGCGGGACTCGCACAGATACGCAGTATTTT
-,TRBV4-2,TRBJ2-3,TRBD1,CASSQGQGGSAGPDTQYF,TGTGCCAGCAGCCAAGGACAGGGTGGGTCTGCCGGGCCGGATACGCAGTATTTT
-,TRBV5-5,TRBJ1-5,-,CASSLGPNQPQHF,TGTGCCAGCAGCTTGGGACCCAATCAGCCCCAGCATTTT
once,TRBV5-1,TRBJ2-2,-,CASSLAYTGELFF,TGCGCCAGCAGCTTGGCTTACACCGGGGAGCTGTTTTTT
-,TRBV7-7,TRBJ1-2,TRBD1,CASSSDREHGYTF,TGTGCTAGCAGCTCGGACAGGGAACATGGCTACACCTTC
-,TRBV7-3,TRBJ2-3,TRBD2,CASSVAGPTDTQYF,TGTGCCAGCAGCGTAGCGGGCCCCACAGATACGCAGTATTTT